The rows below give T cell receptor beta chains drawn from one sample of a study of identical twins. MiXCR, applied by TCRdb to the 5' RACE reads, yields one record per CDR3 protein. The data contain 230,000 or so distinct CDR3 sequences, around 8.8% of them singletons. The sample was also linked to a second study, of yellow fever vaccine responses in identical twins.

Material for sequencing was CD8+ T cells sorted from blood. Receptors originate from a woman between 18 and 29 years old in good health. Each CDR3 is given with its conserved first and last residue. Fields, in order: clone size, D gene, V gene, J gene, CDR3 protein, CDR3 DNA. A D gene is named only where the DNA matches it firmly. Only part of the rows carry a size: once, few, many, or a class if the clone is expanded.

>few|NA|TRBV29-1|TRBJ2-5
CSVEDPQTQETQYF
TGCAGCGTTGAAGATCCCCAGACCCAAGAGACCCAGTACTTC
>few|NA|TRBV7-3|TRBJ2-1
CASSLHRSSYNEQFF
TGTGCCAGCAGCTTACACAGGAGCTCCTACAATGAGCAGTTCTTC
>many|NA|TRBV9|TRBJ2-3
CASRRGTPNTDTQYF
TGTGCCAGCAGGAGGGGGACACCAAACACAGATACGCAGTATTTT
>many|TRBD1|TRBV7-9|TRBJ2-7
CASSLGGQGTYEQYF
TGTGCCAGCAGCTTAGGGGGACAGGGGACCTACGAGCAGTACTTC
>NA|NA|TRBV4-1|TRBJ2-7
CASSQDRQGLVKQYF
TGCGCCAGCAGCCAAGATAGACAGGGACTCGTGAAGCAGTACTTC
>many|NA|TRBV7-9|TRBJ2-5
CASSPRTETETQYF
TGTGCCAGCAGCCCCCGGACAGAGACGGAGACCCAGTACTTC
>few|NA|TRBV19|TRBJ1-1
CASSFWSPLMNTEAFF
TGTGCCAGTAGTTTTTGGTCCCCCCTAATGAACACTGAAGCTTTCTTT
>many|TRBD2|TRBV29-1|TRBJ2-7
CSVEERLADEQYF
TGCAGCGTTGAAGAACGGCTAGCGGACGAGCAGTACTTC
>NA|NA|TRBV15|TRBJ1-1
CATSRDMRVTEAFF
TGTGCCACCAGCAGAGATATGAGGGTTACTGAAGCTTTCTTT
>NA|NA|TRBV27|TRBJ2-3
CASSLSNGFDTQYF
TGTGCCAGCAGTTTATCGAACGGATTCGATACGCAGTATTTT
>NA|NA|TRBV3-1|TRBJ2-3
CASSQGQGPFTDTQYF
TGTGCCAGCAGCCAAGGGCAGGGGCCCTTCACAGATACGCAGTATTTT
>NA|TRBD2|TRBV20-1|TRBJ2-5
CSARDLGGREGQETQYF
TGCAGTGCTAGAGATCTTGGCGGGAGGGAGGGCCAAGAGACCCAGTACTTC
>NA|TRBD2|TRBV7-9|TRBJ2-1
CASSHNVRGGEDEQFF
TGTGCCAGCAGCCACAATGTGCGGGGGGGGGAGGATGAGCAGTTCTTC
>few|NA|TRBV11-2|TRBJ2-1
CASSLRAEHSYNEQFF
TGTGCCAGCAGCCTTCGTGCGGAGCACTCCTACAATGAGCAGTTCTTC
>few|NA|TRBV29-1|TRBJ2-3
CSVEGRDWTSTDTQYF
TGCAGCGTTGAAGGGAGGGACTGGACGAGCACAGATACGCAGTATTTT
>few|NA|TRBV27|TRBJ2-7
CASSASLRGFLYEQYF
TGTGCCAGCAGTGCGTCGCTCCGGGGATTCTTATACGAGCAGTACTTC
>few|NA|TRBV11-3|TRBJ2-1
CASSLVGASHEQFF
TGTGCCAGCAGCTTGGTCGGAGCGAGCCATGAGCAGTTCTTC
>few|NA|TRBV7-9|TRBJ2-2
CASSLEGPGANTGELFF
TGTGCCAGCAGCTTAGAAGGTCCGGGGGCGAACACCGGGGAGCTGTTTTTT
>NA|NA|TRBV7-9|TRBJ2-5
CASSLNPGGPQETQYF
TGTGCCAGCAGCTTAAACCCTGGCGGACCCCAAGAGACCCAGTACTTC
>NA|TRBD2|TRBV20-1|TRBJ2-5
CSARVSSETGTSVQETQYF
TGCAGTGCTAGAGTCAGTTCAGAGACTGGGACTAGCGTACAAGAGACCCAGTACTTC
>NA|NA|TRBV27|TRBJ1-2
CASSLYGWGTNYGYTF
TGTGCCAGCAGTTTATACGGTTGGGGTACTAACTATGGCTACACCTTC
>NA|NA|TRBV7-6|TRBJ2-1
CASSPSPGIIDEQFF
TGTGCCAGCAGCCCCTCCCCCGGGATTATCGATGAGCAGTTCTTC
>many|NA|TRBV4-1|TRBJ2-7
CASSQGYGNEQYF
TGCGCCAGCAGCCAAGGATACGGTAACGAGCAGTACTTC
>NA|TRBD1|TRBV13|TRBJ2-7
CASTTGGDYEQYF
TGTGCCAGCACCACAGGGGGTGACTACGAGCAGTACTTC
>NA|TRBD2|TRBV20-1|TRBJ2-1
CSARELAGVTYNEQFF
TGCAGTGCTAGGGAGTTAGCGGGGGTCACTTACAATGAGCAGTTCTTC
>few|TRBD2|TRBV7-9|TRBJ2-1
CASSPRTSGHYNEQFF
TGTGCCAGCAGCCCGCGGACTAGCGGACACTACAATGAGCAGTTCTTC
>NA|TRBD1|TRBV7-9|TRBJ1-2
CASSPTGSDGYTF
TGTGCCAGCAGCCCGACAGGGTCGGATGGCTACACCTTC
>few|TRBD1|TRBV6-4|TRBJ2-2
CASSARGQTGELFF
TGTGCCAGCAGTGCAAGGGGGCAGACCGGGGAGCTGTTTTTT
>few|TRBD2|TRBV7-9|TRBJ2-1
CASTKTSGIIEQFF
TGTGCCAGCACTAAGACTAGCGGGATAATTGAGCAGTTCTTC
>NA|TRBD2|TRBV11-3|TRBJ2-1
CASSLRQGGDNEQFF
TGTGCCAGCAGCTTAAGGCAGGGAGGGGACAATGAGCAGTTCTTC
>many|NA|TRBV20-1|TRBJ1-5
CSARDWGNQPQHF
TGCAGTGCTAGAGATTGGGGGAATCAGCCCCAGCATTTT
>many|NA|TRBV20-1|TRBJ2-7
CSARGSAGMIYEQYF
TGCAGTGCTAGGGGAAGTGCGGGCATGATCTACGAGCAGTACTTC
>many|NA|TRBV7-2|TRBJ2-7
CASSLGEYYEQYF
TGTGCCAGCAGCTTGGGGGAATACTACGAGCAGTACTTC
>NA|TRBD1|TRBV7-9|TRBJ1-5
CASSQGQGDQPQHF
TGTGCCAGCAGCCAAGGACAGGGGGATCAGCCCCAGCATTTT
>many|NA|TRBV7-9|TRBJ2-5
CASSLADSRETQYF
TGTGCCAGCAGCTTAGCAGACAGTCGGGAGACCCAGTACTTC
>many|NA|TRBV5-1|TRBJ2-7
CASSLGTEAYEQYF
TGCGCCAGCAGCTTGGGGACAGAGGCCTACGAGCAGTACTTC
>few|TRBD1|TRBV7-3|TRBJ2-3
CASSPRDRGALEDTQYF
TGTGCCAGCAGCCCCCGGGACAGGGGGGCCCTCGAAGATACGCAGTATTTT
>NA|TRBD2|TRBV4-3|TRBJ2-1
CASSQVLADYYNEQFF
TGCGCCAGCAGCCAAGTACTAGCGGACTACTACAATGAGCAGTTCTTC
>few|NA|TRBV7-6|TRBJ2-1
CASSLGISPPLSYNEQFF
TGTGCCAGCAGCTTAGGGATATCCCCCCCGCTTAGTTACAATGAGCAGTTCTTC
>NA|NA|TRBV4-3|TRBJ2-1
CASSQATGGNNEQFF
TGCGCCAGCAGCCAGGCAACCGGGGGTAATAATGAGCAGTTCTTC
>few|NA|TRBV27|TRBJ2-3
CASSSTPGLSTDTQYF
TGTGCCAGCAGTTCTACCCCAGGCCTTAGCACAGATACGCAGTATTTT
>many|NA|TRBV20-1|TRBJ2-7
CSASLAGREQYF
TGCAGTGCTAGTCTTGCGGGACGCGAGCAGTACTTC
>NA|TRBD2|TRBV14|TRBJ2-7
CASSQVVGLAGVEQYF
TGTGCCAGCAGCCAAGTCGTCGGACTAGCGGGAGTTGAGCAGTACTTC
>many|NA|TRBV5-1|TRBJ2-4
CASSLIGGSKNIQYF
TGCGCCAGCAGCTTGATAGGGGGGTCCAAAAACATTCAGTACTTC
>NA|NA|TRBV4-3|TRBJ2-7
CASSSTWEDLDEQYF
TGCGCCAGCAGCAGCACGTGGGAGGACCTCGACGAGCAGTACTTC
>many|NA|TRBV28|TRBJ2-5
CASSPQTGPDQETQYF
TGTGCCAGCAGTCCCCAGACAGGACCAGACCAAGAGACCCAGTACTTC